Described below is a single TCR beta chain sequence and its context. Clones were read by immunoSEQ multiplex PCR, and TCRdb kept only the in-frame ones, dropping some. The sample comprises roughly 23,000 clones, around nine tenths of which are singletons, and roughly 6.9% rests with the top ten. This record belongs to a study of T cell changes during pregnancy in multiple sclerosis. Losses at the gene ends were 5 bases for V and 6 bases for J; bases not matched to a gene: 4. The CDR3 loop spans 12 amino acids. CDR1 and CDR2 from the germline V gene are MNHNY and SVGAGI (reference sequence). The chain recombines TRBV6-6 with TRBJ2-7; TRBD2 matches at 7 bases. The sequencing here drew on CD8+ T cells from peripheral blood mononuclear cells, taken in the first trimester of pregnancy. The TCR comes from a female donor with multiple sclerosis, enrolled in a pregnancy study. CDR3 nucleotides: TGTGCCAGCAGTAGCGGGACTCTCGAGCAGTACTTC. It yields the protein CASSSGTLEQYF.